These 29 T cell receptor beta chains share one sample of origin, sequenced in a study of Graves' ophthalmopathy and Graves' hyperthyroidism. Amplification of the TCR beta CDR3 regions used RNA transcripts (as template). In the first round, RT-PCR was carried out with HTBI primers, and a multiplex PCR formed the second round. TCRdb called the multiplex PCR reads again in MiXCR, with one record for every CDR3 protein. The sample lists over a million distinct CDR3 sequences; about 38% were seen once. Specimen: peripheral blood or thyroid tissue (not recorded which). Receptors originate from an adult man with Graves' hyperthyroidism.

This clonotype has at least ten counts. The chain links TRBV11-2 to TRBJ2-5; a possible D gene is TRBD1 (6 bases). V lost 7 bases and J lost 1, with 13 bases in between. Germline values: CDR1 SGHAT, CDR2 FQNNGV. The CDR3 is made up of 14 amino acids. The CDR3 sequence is CASNPRGPQETQYF. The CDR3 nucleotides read TGTGCCAGCAACCCCAGGGGACCCCAAGAGACCCAGTACTTC.

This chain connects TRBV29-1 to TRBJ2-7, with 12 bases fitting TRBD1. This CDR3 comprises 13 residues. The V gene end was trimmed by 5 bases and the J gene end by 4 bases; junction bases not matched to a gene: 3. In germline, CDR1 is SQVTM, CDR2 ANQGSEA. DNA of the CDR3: TGCAGCGTTTCGGGACAGGGGGCGTACGAGCAGTACTTC. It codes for CSVSGQGAYEQYF.

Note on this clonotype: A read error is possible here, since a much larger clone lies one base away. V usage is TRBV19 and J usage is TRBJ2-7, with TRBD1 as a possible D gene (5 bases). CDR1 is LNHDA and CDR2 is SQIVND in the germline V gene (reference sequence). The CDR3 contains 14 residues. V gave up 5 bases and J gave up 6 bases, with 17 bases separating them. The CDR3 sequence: CASSGAEIGCEQYF. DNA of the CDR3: TGTGCCAGTAGTGGGGCCGAGATTGGTTGCGAGCAGTACTTC.

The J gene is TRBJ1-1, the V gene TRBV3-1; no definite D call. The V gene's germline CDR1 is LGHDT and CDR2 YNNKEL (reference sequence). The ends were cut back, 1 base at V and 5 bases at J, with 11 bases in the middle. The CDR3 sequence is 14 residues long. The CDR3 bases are TGTGCCAGCAGCCAAGCTTCTTCGGGTACTGAAGCTTTCTTT. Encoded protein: CASSQASSGTEAFF.

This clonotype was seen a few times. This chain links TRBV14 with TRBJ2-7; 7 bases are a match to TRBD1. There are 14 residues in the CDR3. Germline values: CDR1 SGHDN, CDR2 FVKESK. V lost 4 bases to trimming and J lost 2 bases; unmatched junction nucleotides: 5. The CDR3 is CASSPGQIPYEQYF. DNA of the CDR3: TGTGCCAGCAGCCCGGGACAGATCCCCTACGAGCAGTACTTC.

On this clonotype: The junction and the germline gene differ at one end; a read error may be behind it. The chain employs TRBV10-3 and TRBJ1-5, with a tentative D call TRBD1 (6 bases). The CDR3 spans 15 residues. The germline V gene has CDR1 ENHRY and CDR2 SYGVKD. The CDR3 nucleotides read TGTGCCAGCAGTCCTCGGGGGGGCTCGTATCAGCCCCAGCATTTT. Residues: CASSPRGGSYQPQHF.

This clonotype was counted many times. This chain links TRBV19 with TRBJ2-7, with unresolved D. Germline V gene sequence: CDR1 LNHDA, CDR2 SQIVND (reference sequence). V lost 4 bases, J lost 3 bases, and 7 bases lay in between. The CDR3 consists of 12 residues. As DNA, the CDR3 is TGTGCCAGTAGTACCTTAGGCTACGAGCAGTACTTC. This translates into CASSTLGYEQYF.

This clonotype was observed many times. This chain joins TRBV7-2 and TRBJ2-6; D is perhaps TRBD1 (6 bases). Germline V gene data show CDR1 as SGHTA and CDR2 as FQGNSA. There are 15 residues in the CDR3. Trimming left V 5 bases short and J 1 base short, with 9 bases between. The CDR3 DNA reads TGTGCCAGCAGCATTGGACAGTCTGGGGCCAACGTCCTGACTTTC. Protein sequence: CASSIGQSGANVLTF.

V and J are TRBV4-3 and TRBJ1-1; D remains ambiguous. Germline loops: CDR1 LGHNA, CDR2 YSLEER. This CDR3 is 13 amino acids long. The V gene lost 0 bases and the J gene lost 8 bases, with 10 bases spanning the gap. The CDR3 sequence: CASSQETGLEAFF. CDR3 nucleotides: TGCGCCAGCAGCCAAGAAACGGGTCTAGAAGCTTTCTTT.

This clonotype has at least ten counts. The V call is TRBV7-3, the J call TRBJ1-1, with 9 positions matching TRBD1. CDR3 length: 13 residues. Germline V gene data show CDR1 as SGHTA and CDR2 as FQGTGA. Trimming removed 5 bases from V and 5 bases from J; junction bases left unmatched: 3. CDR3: CASSRDRATEAFF. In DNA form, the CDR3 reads TGTGCCAGCAGCCGGGACAGGGCGACTGAAGCTTTCTTT.

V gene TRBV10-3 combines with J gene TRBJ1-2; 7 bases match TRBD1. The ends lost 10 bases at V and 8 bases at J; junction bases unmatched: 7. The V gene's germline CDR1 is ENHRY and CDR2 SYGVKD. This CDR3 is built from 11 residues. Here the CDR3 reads CASTGAEGYTF. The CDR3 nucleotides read TGTGCCAGCACAGGGGCGGAAGGCTACACCTTC.

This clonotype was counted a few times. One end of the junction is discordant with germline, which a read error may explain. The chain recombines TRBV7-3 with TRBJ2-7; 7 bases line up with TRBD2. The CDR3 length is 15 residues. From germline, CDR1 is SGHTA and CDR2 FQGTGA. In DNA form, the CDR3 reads TGCGCCAGCAGCCCCCCTGGGGGGGACTCCTACGAGCAGTACTTC. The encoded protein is CASSPPGGDSYEQYF.

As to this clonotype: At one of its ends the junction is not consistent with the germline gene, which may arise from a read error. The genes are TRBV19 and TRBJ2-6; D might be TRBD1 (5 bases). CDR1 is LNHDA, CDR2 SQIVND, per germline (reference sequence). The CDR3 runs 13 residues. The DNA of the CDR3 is TGTGCCAGCAGTTTGGGTGGGGCCAACGTCCCGACTTTC. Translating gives CASSLGGANVPTF.

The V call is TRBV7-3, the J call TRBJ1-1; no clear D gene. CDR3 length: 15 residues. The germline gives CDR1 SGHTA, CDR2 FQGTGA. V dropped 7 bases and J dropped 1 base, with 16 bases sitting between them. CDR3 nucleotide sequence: TGTGCCAGCAACCTCAAACCGACGGCGAACACTGAAGCTTTCTTT. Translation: CASNLKPTANTEAFF.

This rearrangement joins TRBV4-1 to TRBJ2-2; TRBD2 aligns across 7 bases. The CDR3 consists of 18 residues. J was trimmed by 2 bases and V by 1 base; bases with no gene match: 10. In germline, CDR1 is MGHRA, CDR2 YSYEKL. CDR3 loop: CASSQVLGRGVNTGELFF. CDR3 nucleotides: TGCGCCAGCAGCCAAGTCTTAGGACGGGGGGTCAACACCGGGGAGCTGTTTTTT.

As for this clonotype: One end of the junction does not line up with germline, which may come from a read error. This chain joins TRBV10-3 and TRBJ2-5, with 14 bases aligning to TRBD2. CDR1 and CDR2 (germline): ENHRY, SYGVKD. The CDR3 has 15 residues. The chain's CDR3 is CASSGTSGSKETQYF. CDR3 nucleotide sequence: TGTGCCAGCAGTGGGACTAGCGGGAGTAAAGAGACCCAGTACTTC.

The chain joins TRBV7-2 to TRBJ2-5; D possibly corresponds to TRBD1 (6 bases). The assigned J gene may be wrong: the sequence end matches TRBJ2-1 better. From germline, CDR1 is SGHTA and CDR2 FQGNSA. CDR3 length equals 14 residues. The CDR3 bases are TGTGCCAGCAGCGCAATAACAGGGAGCGGTGAGCAGTTCTTC. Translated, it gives CASSAITGSGEQFF.

Here the CDR3 reads CASSLGGRSQPQYF. The CDR3 DNA reads TGTGCCAGCAGCTTAGGGGGTAGGAGTCAGCCCCAGTACTTC. This chain joins TRBV7-2 and TRBJ2-5; D not certain. Per germline, CDR1 SGHTA and CDR2 FQGNSA. This CDR3 spans 14 amino acids. Trimming left V 1 base short and J 9 bases short, with 15 bases between.

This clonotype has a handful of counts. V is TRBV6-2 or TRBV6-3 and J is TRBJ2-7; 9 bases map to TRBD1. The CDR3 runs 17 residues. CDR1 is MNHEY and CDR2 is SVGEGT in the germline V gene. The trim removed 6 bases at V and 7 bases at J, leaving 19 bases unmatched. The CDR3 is CASSPPRFGQGLREQYF. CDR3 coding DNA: TGTGCCAGCAGCCCGCCAAGGTTCGGACAGGGGTTGAGGGAGCAGTACTTC.

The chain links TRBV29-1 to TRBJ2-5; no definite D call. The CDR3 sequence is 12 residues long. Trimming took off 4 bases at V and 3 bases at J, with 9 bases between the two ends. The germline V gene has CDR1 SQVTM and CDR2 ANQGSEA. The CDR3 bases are TGCAGCGTTGGACCCCCGGAAGAGACCCAGTACTTC. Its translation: CSVGPPEETQYF.

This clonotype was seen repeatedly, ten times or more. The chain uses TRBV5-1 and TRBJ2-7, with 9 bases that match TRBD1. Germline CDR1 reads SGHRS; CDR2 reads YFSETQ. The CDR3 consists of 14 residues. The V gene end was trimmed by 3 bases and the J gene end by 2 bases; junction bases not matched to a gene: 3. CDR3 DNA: TGCGCCAGCAGCTCGACAGGGGGAGCCTACGAGCAGTACTTC. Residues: CASSSTGGAYEQYF.

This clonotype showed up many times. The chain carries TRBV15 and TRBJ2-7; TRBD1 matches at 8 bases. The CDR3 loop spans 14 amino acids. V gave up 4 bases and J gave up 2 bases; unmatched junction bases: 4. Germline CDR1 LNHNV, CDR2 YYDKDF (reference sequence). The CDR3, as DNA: TGTGCCACCAGCACCAGGACAGGGCCCTACGAGCAGTACTTC. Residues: CATSTRTGPYEQYF.

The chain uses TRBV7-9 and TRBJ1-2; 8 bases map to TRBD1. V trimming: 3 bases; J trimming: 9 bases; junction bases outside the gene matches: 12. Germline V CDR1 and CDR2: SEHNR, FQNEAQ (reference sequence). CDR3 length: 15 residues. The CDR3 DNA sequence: TGTGCCAGCAGCTTGTCGGTACAGGGGGTTGTAAGCTACACCTTC. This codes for CASSLSVQGVVSYTF. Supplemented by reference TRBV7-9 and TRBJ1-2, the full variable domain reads DTGVSQNPRHKITKRGQNVTFRCDPISEHNRLYWYRQTLGQGPEFLTYFQNEAQLEKSRLLSDRFSAERPKGSFSTLEIQRTEQGDSAMYLCASSLSVQGVVSYTFGSGTRLTVV.

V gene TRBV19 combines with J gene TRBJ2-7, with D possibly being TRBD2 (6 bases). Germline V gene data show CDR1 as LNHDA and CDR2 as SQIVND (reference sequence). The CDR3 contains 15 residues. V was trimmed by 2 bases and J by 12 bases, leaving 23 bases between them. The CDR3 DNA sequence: TGTGCCAGTAGTATACGTGGCAGCTTCCTTGGGGGGTTGTACTTC. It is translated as CASSIRGSFLGGLYF. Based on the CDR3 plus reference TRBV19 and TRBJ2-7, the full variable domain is DGGITQSPKYLFRKEGQNVTLSCEQNLNHDAMYWYRQDPGQGLRLIYYSQIVNDFQKGDIAEGYSVSREKKESFPLTVTSAQKNPTAFYLCASSIRGSFLGGLYFGPGTRLTVT.

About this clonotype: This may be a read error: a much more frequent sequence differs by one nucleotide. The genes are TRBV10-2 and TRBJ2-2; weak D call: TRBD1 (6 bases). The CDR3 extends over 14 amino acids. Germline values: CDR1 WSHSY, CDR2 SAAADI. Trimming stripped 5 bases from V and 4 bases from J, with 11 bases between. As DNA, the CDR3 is TGCGCCAGCAGTCGTAGCAGGGGCACCGGGGAGCTGTTTTTT. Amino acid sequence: CASSRSRGTGELFF.

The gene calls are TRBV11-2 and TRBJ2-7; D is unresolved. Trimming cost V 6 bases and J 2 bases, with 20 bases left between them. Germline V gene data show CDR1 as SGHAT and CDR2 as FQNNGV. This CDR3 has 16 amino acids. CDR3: CASSYSDWYSTYEQYF. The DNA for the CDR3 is TGTGCCAGCAGTTACTCCGACTGGTACAGCACCTACGAGCAGTACTTC. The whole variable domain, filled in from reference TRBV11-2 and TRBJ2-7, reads EAGVAQSPRYKIIEKRQSVAFWCNPISGHATLYWYQQILGQGPKLLIQFQNNGVVDDSQLPKDRFSAERLKGVDSTLKIQPAKLEDSAVYLCASSYSDWYSTYEQYFGPGTRLTVT.

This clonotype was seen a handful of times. CDR3 coding DNA: TGTGCCATCCCCCTATCCGGGGGCCTGAGGGAGCAGTACTTC. Translation: CAIPLSGGLREQYF. The chain combines TRBV27 with TRBJ2-7; the D call may be TRBD1 or TRBD2 (6 bases each). Trimming stripped 10 bases from V and 7 bases from J, with 23 bases between. Germline V lookup: CDR1 MNHEY, CDR2 SMNVEV (reference sequence). This CDR3 region has 14 residues.

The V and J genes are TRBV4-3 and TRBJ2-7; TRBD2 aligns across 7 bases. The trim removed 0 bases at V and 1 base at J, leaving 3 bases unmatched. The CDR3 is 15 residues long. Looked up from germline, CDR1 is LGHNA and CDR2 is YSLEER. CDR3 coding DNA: TGCGCCAGCAGCCAAGATAGGGGAGGGTCCTACGAGCAGTACTTC. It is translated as CASSQDRGGSYEQYF.

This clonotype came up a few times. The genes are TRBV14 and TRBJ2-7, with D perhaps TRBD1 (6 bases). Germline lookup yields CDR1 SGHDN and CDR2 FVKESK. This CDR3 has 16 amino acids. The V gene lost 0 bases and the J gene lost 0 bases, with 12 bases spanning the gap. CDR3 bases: TGTGCCAGCAGCCAAGAGGTGGGGGCCTTCTCCTACGAGCAGTACTTC. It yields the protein CASSQEVGAFSYEQYF.